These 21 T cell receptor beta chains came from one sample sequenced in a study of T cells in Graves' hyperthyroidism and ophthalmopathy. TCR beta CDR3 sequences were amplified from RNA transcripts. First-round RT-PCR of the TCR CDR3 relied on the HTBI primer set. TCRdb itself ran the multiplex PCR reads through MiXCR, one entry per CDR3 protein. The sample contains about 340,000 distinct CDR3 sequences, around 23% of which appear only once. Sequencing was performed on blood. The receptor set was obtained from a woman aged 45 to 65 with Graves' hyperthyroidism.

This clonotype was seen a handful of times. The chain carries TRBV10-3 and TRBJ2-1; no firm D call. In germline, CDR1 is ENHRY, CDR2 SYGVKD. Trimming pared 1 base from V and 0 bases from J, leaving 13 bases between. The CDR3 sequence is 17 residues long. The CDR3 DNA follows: TGTGCCATCAGTGAGTGGTCGGCGTACAGCTCCTACAATGAGCAGTTCTTC. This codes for CAISEWSAYSSYNEQFF.

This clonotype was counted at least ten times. This CDR3 is CASSYSRALDNEQFF. The CDR3, as DNA: TGTGCCAGCAGTTACTCGCGGGCTCTGGACAATGAGCAGTTCTTC. This chain connects TRBV6-2 or TRBV6-3 to TRBJ2-1; D might be TRBD2 (5 bases). V lost 0 bases to trimming and J lost 5 bases, with 11 bases between them. The CDR3 runs to 15 residues. Germline V gene lookup returns CDR1 MNHEY and CDR2 SVGEGT.

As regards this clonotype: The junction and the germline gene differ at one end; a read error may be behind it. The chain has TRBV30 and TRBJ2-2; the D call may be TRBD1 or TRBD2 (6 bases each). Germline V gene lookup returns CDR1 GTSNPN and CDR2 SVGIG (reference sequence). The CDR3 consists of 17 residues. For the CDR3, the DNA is TGTGCCTGGAGGCGTTCGGGGGCGCGAAGGGACACCGGGGGGCTGTTTTTT. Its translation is CAWRRSGARRDTGGLFF.

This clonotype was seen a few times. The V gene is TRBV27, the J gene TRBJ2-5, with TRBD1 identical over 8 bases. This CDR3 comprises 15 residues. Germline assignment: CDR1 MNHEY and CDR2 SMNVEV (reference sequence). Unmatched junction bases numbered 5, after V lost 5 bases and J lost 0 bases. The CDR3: CASSPGQGNQETQYF. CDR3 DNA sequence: TGTGCCAGCAGTCCAGGACAGGGAAACCAAGAGACCCAGTACTTC.

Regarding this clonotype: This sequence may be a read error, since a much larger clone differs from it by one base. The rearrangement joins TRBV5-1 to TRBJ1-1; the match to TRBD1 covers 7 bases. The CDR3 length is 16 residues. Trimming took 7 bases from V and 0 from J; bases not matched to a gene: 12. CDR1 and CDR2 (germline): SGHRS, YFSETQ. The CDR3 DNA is TGCGCCAGCGGCTCCGGACAGGTTGGAATGAACACTGAAGCTTTCTTT. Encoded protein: CASGSGQVGMNTEAFF.

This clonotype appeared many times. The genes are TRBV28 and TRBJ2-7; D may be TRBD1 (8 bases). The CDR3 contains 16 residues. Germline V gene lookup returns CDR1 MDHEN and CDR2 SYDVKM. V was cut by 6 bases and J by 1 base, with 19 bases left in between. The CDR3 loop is CASSSPGQGGSYEQYF. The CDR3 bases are TGTGCCAGCAGCTCACCCGGACAGGGAGGGTCCTACGAGCAGTACTTC.

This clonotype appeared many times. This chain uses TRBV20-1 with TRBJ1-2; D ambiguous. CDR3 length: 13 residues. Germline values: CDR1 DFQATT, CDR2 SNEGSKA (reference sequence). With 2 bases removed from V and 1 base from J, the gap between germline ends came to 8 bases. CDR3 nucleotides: TGCAGTGCTAGACTGGGGAATAACTATGGCTACACCTTC. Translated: CSARLGNNYGYTF.

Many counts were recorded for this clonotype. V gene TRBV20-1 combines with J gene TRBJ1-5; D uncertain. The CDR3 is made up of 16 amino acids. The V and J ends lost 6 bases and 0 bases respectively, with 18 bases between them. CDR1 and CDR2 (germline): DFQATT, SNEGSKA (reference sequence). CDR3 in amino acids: CSAALGREYSNQPQHF. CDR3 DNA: TGCAGTGCCGCCCTGGGGAGGGAGTATAGCAATCAGCCCCAGCATTTT.

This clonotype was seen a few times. The CDR3 region is CASSPGTGEELGELFF. The DNA of the CDR3 is TGTGCCAGCAGCCCGGGGACAGGGGAAGAATTGGGGGAGCTGTTTTTT. V is TRBV7-9 and J is TRBJ2-2, with 10 bases matching TRBD1. Germline V lookup: CDR1 SEHNR, CDR2 FQNEAQ (reference sequence). V shed 5 bases and J 8 bases; nucleotides not matched to a gene: 11. The CDR3 has 16 amino acids.

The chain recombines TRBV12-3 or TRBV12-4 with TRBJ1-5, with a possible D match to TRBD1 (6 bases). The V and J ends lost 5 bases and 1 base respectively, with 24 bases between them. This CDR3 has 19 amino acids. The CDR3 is CASSRALGGRQGSNQPQHF. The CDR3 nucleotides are TGTGCCAGCAGTCGGGCGCTTGGGGGGCGGCAGGGGAGCAATCAGCCCCAGCATTTT.

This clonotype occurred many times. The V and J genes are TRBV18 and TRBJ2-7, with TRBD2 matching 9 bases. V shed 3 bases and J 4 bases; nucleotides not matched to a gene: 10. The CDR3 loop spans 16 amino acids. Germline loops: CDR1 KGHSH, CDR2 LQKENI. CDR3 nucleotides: TGTGCCAGCTCACCTTTAGATAGCGGGAGATCGTACGAGCAGTACTTC. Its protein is CASSPLDSGRSYEQYF.

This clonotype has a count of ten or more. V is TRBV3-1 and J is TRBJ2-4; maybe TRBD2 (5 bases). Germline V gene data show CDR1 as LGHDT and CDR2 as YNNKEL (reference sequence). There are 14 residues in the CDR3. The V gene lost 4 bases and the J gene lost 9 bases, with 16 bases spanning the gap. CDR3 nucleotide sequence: TGTGCCAGCAGCCTCCCGGACGGGGTCGGCATTCAGTACTTC. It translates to CASSLPDGVGIQYF.

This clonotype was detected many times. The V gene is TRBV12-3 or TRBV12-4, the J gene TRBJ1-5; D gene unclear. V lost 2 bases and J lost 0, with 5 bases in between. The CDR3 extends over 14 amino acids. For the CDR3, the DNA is TGTGCCAGCAGTTTACTGGTTAGCAATCAGCCCCAGCATTTT. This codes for CASSLLVSNQPQHF.

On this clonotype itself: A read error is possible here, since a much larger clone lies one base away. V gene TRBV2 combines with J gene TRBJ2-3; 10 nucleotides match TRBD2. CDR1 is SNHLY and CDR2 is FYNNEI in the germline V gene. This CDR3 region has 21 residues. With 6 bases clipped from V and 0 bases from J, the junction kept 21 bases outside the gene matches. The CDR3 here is CASSTLSPKGGLATSTDTQYF. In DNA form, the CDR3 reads TGTGCCAGCAGCACACTTAGCCCCAAAGGGGGACTAGCGACTAGCACAGATACGCAGTATTTT.

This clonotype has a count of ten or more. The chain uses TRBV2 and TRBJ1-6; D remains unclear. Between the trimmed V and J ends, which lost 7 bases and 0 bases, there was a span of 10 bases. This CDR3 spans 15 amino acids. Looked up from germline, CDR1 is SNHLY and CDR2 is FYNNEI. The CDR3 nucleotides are TGTGCCAGCAATTCACGGAGCTCCTATAATTCACCCCTCCACTTT. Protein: CASNSRSSYNSPLHF.

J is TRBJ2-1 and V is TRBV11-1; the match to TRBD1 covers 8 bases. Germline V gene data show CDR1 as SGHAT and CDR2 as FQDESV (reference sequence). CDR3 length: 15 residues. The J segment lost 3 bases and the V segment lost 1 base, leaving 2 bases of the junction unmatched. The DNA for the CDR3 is TGTGCCAGCAGCTTAGAACAGGGGGTCTACAATGAGCAGTTCTTC. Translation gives CASSLEQGVYNEQFF.

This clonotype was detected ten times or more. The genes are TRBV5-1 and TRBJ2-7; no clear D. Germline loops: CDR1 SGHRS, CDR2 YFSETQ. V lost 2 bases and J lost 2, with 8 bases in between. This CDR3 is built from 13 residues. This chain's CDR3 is CASSFSQTYEQYF. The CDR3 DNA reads TGCGCCAGCAGCTTTTCTCAGACCTACGAGCAGTACTTC.

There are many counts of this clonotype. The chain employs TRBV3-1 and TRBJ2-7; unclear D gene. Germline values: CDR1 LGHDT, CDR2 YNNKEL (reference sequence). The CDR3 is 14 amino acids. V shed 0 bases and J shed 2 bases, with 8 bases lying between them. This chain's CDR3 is CASSQESVPYEQYF. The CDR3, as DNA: TGTGCCAGCAGCCAAGAGTCAGTACCCTACGAGCAGTACTTC.

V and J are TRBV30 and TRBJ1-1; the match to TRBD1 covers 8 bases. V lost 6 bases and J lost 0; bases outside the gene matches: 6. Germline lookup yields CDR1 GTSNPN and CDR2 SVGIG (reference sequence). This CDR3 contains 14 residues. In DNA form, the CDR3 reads TGTGCCTGTCCCGGGGACAGGCTGAACACTGAAGCTTTCTTT. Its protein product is CACPGDRLNTEAFF.

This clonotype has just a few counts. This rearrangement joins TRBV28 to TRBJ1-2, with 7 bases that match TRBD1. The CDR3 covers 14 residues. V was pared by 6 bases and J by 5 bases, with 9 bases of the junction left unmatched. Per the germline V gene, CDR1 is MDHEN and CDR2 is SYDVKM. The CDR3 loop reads CASRINRGRYGYTF. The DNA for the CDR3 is TGTGCCAGCAGAATCAACAGGGGAAGGTATGGCTACACCTTC.

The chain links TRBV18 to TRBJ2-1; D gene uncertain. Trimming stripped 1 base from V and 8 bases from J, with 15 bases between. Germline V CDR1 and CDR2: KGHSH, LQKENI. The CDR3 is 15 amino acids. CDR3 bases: TGTGCCAGCTCACCACGGGTCGGACCTGAGGATGAGCAGTTCTTC. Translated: CASSPRVGPEDEQFF. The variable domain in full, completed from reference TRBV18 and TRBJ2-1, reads NAGVMQNPRHLVRRRGQEARLRCSPMKGHSHVYWYRQLPEEGLKFMVYLQKENIIDESGMPKERFSAEFPKEGPSILRIQQVVRGDSAAYFCASSPRVGPEDEQFFGPGTRLTVL.